Described below is a single T cell receptor beta chain sequence and its context. Its target is unknown. This entry comes from a study of cytomegalovirus exposure and HLA in healthy donors. Study in general: Caucasian-associated ancestry cluster membership applied to about 77% of approximately 400 genotyped donors.

Notes on the study in general: TCR beta sequences reportedly predicted most subjects' HLA-A and HLA-B alleles accurately.

PCR primers comprised 60 Vbeta and 13 Jbeta primers. The assay was immunoSEQ multiplex PCR, and TCRdb's table has in-frame clones only and misses some. The sample contains some 200,000 clones, 55% to 75% of which appear only once. The sequenced sample was PBMCs. This TCR was recovered from a man aged 35 to 55 in good health and CMV-seropositive.

The CDR3 DNA reads as TGTGCCAGCAGACCGGGACAGGGGGCTGTAGACGAGCAGTACTTC. Translating gives CASRPGQGAVDEQYF. V gene TRBV6-6 combines with J gene TRBJ2-7, with 12 bases matching TRBD1. This CDR3 contains 15 residues. Looked up from germline, CDR1 is MNHNY and CDR2 is SVGAGI (reference sequence). Trimming at V came to 6 bases and at J to 5 bases, leaving 8 bases not matched to a gene.